This record concerns one T cell receptor beta chain sequence. CDR1 and CDR2 from the germline V gene are MNHNS and SASEGT. Between the trimmed V and J ends, which lost 4 bases and 2 bases, there was a span of 18 bases. The CDR3 loop spans 18 amino acids. As handled by the study authors: Estimated nucleated cell counts came from reference gene primer amplification. Assay used: immunoSEQ multiplex PCR; TCRdb lists only in-frame clones, some missing. V and J calls and clone size follow that table, whereas D and trimming were derived from the DNA. The sample lists roughly 260,000 clones; more than 65% were seen once. This sample is drawn from a study of blood T cell repertoires in COVID-19. Across the whole study: The United States, Italy and Spain provided the acute and convalescent COVID-19 samples. Sources were T cells, B-cell-depleted T cells, or PBMCs; the material itself was cDNA or gDNA.

V and J are TRBV6-1 and TRBJ1-6; possibly TRBD1 for D (6 bases). The sequencing sample was made of peripheral blood. The TCR was taken from a woman between 40 and 50 years old with active or convalescent COVID-19. The CDR3 DNA is TGTGCCAGCAGTGGGTATTTAGACAGGCCAACCTATAATTCACCCCTCCACTTT. It is translated as CASSGYLDRPTYNSPLHF.